One and the same sample provided the 19 T cell receptor beta chains below, sequenced in a study of T cells in Graves' hyperthyroidism and ophthalmopathy. Using RNA transcripts as the source, TCR beta CDR3 regions were amplified. RT-PCR in the first round (using the HTBI primer set) targeted the TCR CDR3. TCRdb used MiXCR to reprocess the multiplex PCR reads, holding one entry per CDR3 protein. The data contain under 350,000 distinct CDR3 sequences, around a sixth of them singletons. The sample comprised blood. These receptors came from a woman in her 50s with Graves' hyperthyroidism.

This clonotype showed up many times. The chain recombines TRBV27 with TRBJ2-7; 10 nucleotides line up with TRBD2. The CDR3 is 14 amino acids. The V gene's germline CDR1 is MNHEY and CDR2 SMNVEV (reference sequence). J was trimmed by 4 bases and V by 6 bases; bases with no gene match: 6. The CDR3 DNA follows: TGTGCCAGCAGCCATGGACTAGCGGTATACGAGCAGTACTTC. It yields the protein CASSHGLAVYEQYF.

Note on this clonotype: A clone one base away is much larger, so this may be a read error. V and J are TRBV7-2 and TRBJ2-3, with D possibly called TRBD1 or TRBD2 (5 bases each). CDR3 length: 14 amino acids. CDR1 is SGHTA and CDR2 is FQGNSA in the germline V gene. The CDR3: CASSLAQGADTRYF. The CDR3 DNA follows: TGTGCCAGCAGCTTAGCGCAGGGAGCAGATACGCGGTATTTT.

The CDR3 nucleotides read TGTGCCAGCAGTTTGGCAGGCGGGACGGGAGAGACCCAGTACTTC. This gives the protein CASSLAGGTGETQYF. The chain is built from TRBV12-3 or TRBV12-4 and TRBJ2-5, with TRBD2 as a possible D gene (6 bases). The CDR3 loop spans 15 amino acids. Trimming cost V 3 bases and J 4 bases, with 15 bases left between them.

This clonotype has only a few counts. The V and J genes are TRBV18 and TRBJ2-7; 8 bases line up with TRBD1. The germline V gene encodes CDR1 KGHSH and CDR2 LQKENI. The CDR3 covers 14 residues. J was trimmed by 3 bases and V by 0 bases; bases with no gene match: 1. This CDR3 reads CASSPPGQDYEQYF. In DNA, the CDR3 is TGTGCCAGCTCACCACCGGGACAGGACTACGAGCAGTACTTC.

This clonotype was seen only a few times. The chain combines TRBV6-1 with TRBJ2-7; D ambiguous. CDR3 length: 13 amino acids. Trimming removed 2 bases from V and 3 bases from J, with 8 bases in between. CDR1 and CDR2 from the germline V gene are MNHNS and SASEGT. The CDR3 bases are TGTGCCAGCAGTGAACCCGCCATCTACGAGCAGTACGTC. It translates to CASSEPAIYEQYV.

The chain joins TRBV20-1 to TRBJ2-4, with 10 bases lining up with TRBD2. Trimming removed 0 bases from V and 0 bases from J; junction bases left unmatched: 8. Germline V lookup: CDR1 DFQATT, CDR2 SNEGSKA (reference sequence). The CDR3 runs 18 residues. The CDR3 DNA follows: TGCAGTGCTAGAGAAAAGGGACTAGCGAGTATAGCCAAAAACATTCAGTACTTC. Residues: CSAREKGLASIAKNIQYF.

V gene TRBV6-6 combines with J gene TRBJ2-7; unclear D gene. The V gene's germline CDR1 is MNHNY and CDR2 SVGAGI (reference sequence). V lost 0 bases, J lost 5 bases, and 11 bases lay in between. This CDR3 spans 14 amino acids. The DNA of the CDR3 is TGTGCCAGCAGTTACTCATCCGGAATAGACGAGCAGTACGTC. It yields the protein CASSYSSGIDEQYV.

V and J are TRBV6-1 and TRBJ1-2; D is undetermined. V was shortened by 5 bases and J by 2 bases, with 12 bases between the two germline ends. Germline lookup yields CDR1 MNHNS and CDR2 SASEGT. This CDR3 is 14 amino acids long. The CDR3 loop is CASSPSYRNYGYTF. DNA of the CDR3: TGTGCCAGCAGTCCGTCCTACAGAAACTATGGCTACACCTTC.

With respect to this clonotype: This may come from a read error, since a much larger clone is one base off. The conserved closing phenylalanine or tryptophan is absent in this CDR3, likely reflecting a read error. The chain couples TRBV2 to TRBJ2-5; D is undetermined. Trimming pared 6 bases from V and 2 bases from J, leaving 13 bases between. Germline loops: CDR1 SNHLY, CDR2 FYNNEI. The CDR3 is 14 residues long. The CDR3 DNA follows: TGTGCCAGCAGCGTTGTATTGGGACAAGAGACCCAGTACTCC. This translates into CASSVVLGQETQYS.

This clonotype was seen only a few times. The CDR3 DNA is TGTGCCAGCAGCCCTTTACAGGGGGGGGACACTGAAGCTTTCTTT. This sequence encodes CASSPLQGGDTEAFF. The V call is TRBV14, the J call TRBJ1-1, with 8 nucleotides matching TRBD1. Germline V gene sequence: CDR1 SGHDN, CDR2 FVKESK. Trimming removed 4 bases from V and 3 bases from J; junction bases left unmatched: 7. The CDR3 spans 15 residues. Complete variable domain (other parts from reference TRBV14 and TRBJ1-1): EAGVTQFPSHSVIEKGQTVTLRCDPISGHDNLYWYRRVMGKEIKFLLHFVKESKQDESGMPNNRFLAERTGGTYSTLKVQPAELEDSGVYFCASSPLQGGDTEAFFGQGTRLTVV.

This clonotype was seen ten or more times. J is TRBJ2-3 and V is TRBV28; D not resolved. The germline CDR1 and CDR2 sequences are MDHEN and SYDVKM. The germline V and J ends were trimmed by 2 bases and 5 bases, with 8 bases remaining between them. This CDR3 is 13 amino acids long. CDR3 coding DNA: TGTGCCAGCAGTTTAGGTCTGGAAGATACGCAGTATTTT. It translates to CASSLGLEDTQYF.

This CDR3 is CASSFGGRQTQYF. Here the CDR3 DNA reads TGTGCCAGCAGCTTCGGGGGGAGGCAGACCCAGTACTTC. This chain links TRBV7-2 with TRBJ2-5; TRBD2 matches at 7 bases. Trimming took 3 bases from V and 6 from J; bases not matched to a gene: 4. The CDR3 totals 13 residues. Germline CDR1 is SGHTA and CDR2 is FQGNSA.

Only a few counts were recorded for this clonotype. The chain couples TRBV30 to TRBJ2-1; no reliable D call. This CDR3 is built from 12 residues. Trimming took 0 bases from V and 2 from J, leaving 2 bases between them. Germline loops: CDR1 GTSNPN, CDR2 SVGIG (reference sequence). CDR3: CAWSVTYNEQFF. The CDR3 DNA follows: TGTGCCTGGAGTGTGACCTACAATGAGCAGTTCTTC.

The J gene is TRBJ2-1, the V gene TRBV6-5; TRBD1 agrees at 8 bases. From germline, CDR1 is MNHEY and CDR2 SVGAGI. J gave up 7 bases and V 0 bases, and 2 bases lay outside the gene matches. The CDR3 runs 14 residues. The CDR3 DNA follows: TGTGCCAGCAGTTACTCGACAGGGGTTAATGAGCAGTTCTTC. Protein product: CASSYSTGVNEQFF.

This clonotype was recorded a few times. V usage is TRBV5-1 and J usage is TRBJ1-1, with 8 bases lining up with TRBD1. The CDR3 runs to 18 residues. Germline assignment: CDR1 SGHRS and CDR2 YFSETQ. V was pared by 4 bases and J by 1 base, with 15 bases of the junction left unmatched. The CDR3 DNA sequence: TGCGCCAGCAGCCCTGCCTACTTTCAGGGGGCAACGAACACTGAAGCTTTCTTT. It translates to CASSPAYFQGATNTEAFF.

In this sample, this clonotype turned up a few times. The CDR3 loop reads CASSIAGVTEAFF. For the CDR3, the DNA is TGTGCCAGTAGTATCGCAGGGGTCACTGAAGCTTTCTTT. The chain has TRBV19 and TRBJ1-1; a weak D match, TRBD1 (6 bases). CDR3 length: 13 amino acids. CDR1 and CDR2 (germline): LNHDA, SQIVND (reference sequence). Trimming pared 3 bases from V and 4 bases from J, leaving 9 bases between.

In its sample, this clonotype was seen a few times. The J gene is TRBJ2-2, the V gene TRBV6-1; 7 bases map to TRBD2. The trim removed 7 bases at V and 6 bases at J, leaving 5 bases unmatched. This CDR3 is built from 13 residues. CDR1 and CDR2 (germline): MNHNS, SASEGT. The CDR3 DNA follows: TGTGCCAGCACTCCCCGGGGGGCCGGGGAGCTGTTTTTT. Translation gives CASTPRGAGELFF.

This clonotype was picked up a small number of times. The chain has TRBV29-1 and TRBJ1-1; a possible D gene is TRBD1 (6 bases). The CDR3 contains 11 residues. V lost 4 bases and J 6 bases, leaving 9 bases between the germline ends. Germline CDR1 reads SQVTM; CDR2 reads ANQGSEA. DNA for the CDR3: TGCAGCGTTGGGGGACATGCTGAAGCTTTCTTT. This encodes CSVGGHAEAFF.

In its sample, this clonotype was seen a few times. The rearrangement uses TRBV6-2 or TRBV6-3 and TRBJ2-5; 7 bases match TRBD1. This CDR3 has 16 amino acids. Germline V gives CDR1 MNHEY, CDR2 SVGEGT. V shed 7 bases, J shed 7 bases, and the junction held 18 bases outside the gene matches. The CDR3 region is CASIPGGLGMSATQYF. The CDR3 bases are TGTGCCAGCATCCCAGGGGGTCTAGGGATGTCGGCGACCCAGTACTTC.